A single sample is the source of the 12 T cell receptor beta chains below, sequenced in a study of T-cell reconstitution after alpha-beta-depleted transplantation in children. Preparation of the TCRbeta library was carried out with unique molecular identifiers. TCRdb re-analysed the PCR reads in MiXCR, keeping a single row per CDR3 protein. The table includes 230,000 or so distinct CDR3 sequences, around 9.7% detected once. Here the sequenced sample was PBMCs from the stem cell graft donor, taken from the stem cell graft. The origin of the receptors is a human donor who donated a stem cell graft to a child with SCID.

The sample holds many counts of this clonotype. This chain uses TRBV20-1 with TRBJ2-4, with D perhaps TRBD1 or TRBD2 (5 bases each). Trimming stripped 0 bases from V and 0 bases from J, with 27 bases between. This CDR3 has 21 amino acids. The germline CDR1 and CDR2 sequences are DFQATT and SNEGSKA (reference sequence). Here the CDR3 DNA reads TGCAGTGCTAGAGATATAGGAGTTGGGGACGTCTTCATGCTAGCCAAAAACATTCAGTACTTC. It translates to CSARDIGVGDVFMLAKNIQYF.

This clonotype was found once. The chain carries TRBV20-1 and TRBJ2-1; 11 bases are a match to TRBD2. Germline V gene data show CDR1 as DFQATT and CDR2 as SNEGSKA (reference sequence). CDR3 length equals 13 residues. CDR3 amino acids: CSLAGGSYNEQFF. CDR3 DNA: TGCAGCTTAGCGGGGGGGTCTTACAATGAGCAGTTCTTC.

This clonotype occurred many times. The rearrangement joins TRBV6-6 to TRBJ1-1; D remains unclear. V was clipped by 2 bases and J by 1 base, with 5 bases between them. Germline CDR1 MNHNY, CDR2 SVGAGI (reference sequence). This CDR3 spans 13 amino acids. The CDR3 bases are TGTGCCAGCAGTTACCGGTGGAACACTGAAGCTTTCTTT. Protein: CASSYRWNTEAFF.

The sample holds many counts of this clonotype. This chain connects TRBV29-1 to TRBJ1-1; unclear D gene. The CDR3 consists of 15 residues. Trimming took off 2 bases at V and 2 bases at J, with 15 bases between the two ends. The V gene's germline CDR1 is SQVTM and CDR2 ANQGSEA. CDR3 region: CSVEYTHRVNTEAFF. The CDR3 DNA follows: TGCAGCGTTGAATATACTCACCGCGTCAACACTGAAGCTTTCTTT. The full variable domain, its missing parts supplied by reference TRBV29-1 and TRBJ1-1, is SAVISQKPSRDICQRGTSLTIQCQVDSQVTMMFWYRQQPGQSLTLIATANQGSEATYESGFVIDKFPISRPNLTFSTLTVSNMSPEDSSIYLCSVEYTHRVNTEAFFGQGTRLTVV.

Ten or more counts support this clonotype. The chain carries TRBV5-1 and TRBJ2-1; 9 bases line up with TRBD1. Trimming at V came to 4 bases and at J to 8 bases, leaving 4 bases not matched to a gene. CDR1 and CDR2 (germline): SGHRS, YFSETQ. The CDR3 has 13 amino acids. The CDR3 loop is CASSPGQGYEQFF. CDR3 bases: TGCGCCAGCAGCCCAGGACAGGGGTATGAGCAGTTCTTC.

This clonotype was recorded at least ten times. In DNA form, the CDR3 reads TGTGCCAGCAGCTTAATGAGGACGGCGAACACCGGGGAGCTGTTTTTT. Protein sequence: CASSLMRTANTGELFF. The chain links TRBV7-2 to TRBJ2-2; D unclear. CDR3 length: 16 amino acids. The V gene's germline CDR1 is SGHTA and CDR2 FQGNSA. Trimming pared 2 bases from V and 0 bases from J, leaving 10 bases between.

This clonotype was detected many times. V and J are TRBV12-3 or TRBV12-4 and TRBJ2-3; D not certain. The CDR3 contains 12 residues. V gave up 5 bases and J gave up 2 bases, with 5 bases separating them. CDR3 in amino acids: CASSLYTDTQYF. Written as DNA, the CDR3 is TGTGCCAGCAGTCTCTACACAGATACGCAGTATTTT.

This clonotype was observed at least ten times. The V gene is TRBV9, the J gene TRBJ1-1; D perhaps matches TRBD1 (6 bases). The CDR3 contains 15 residues. The germline V gene has CDR1 SGDLS and CDR2 YYNGEE. V lost 1 base to trimming and J lost 1 base, with 11 bases between them. The CDR3: CASSVQSRGNTEAFF. CDR3 DNA sequence: TGTGCCAGCAGCGTACAGTCCAGGGGGAACACTGAAGCTTTCTTT.

This clonotype was seen repeatedly, ten times or more. The chain links TRBV4-2 to TRBJ2-2; D possibly corresponds to TRBD1 (6 bases). Germline V gene sequence: CDR1 LGHNA, CDR2 YNFKEQ. The CDR3 has 15 residues. V was cut by 4 bases and J by 7 bases, with 16 bases left in between. CDR3 in amino acids: CASSPLGALNGELFF. CDR3 coding DNA: TGTGCCAGCAGCCCCCTGGGGGCCCTTAACGGGGAGCTGTTTTTT.

This clonotype was seen ten or more times. V usage is TRBV7-9 and J usage is TRBJ1-3, with D possibly TRBD1 on 5 matching bases. CDR3 length: 16 amino acids. Germline assignment: CDR1 SEHNR and CDR2 FQNEAQ (reference sequence). V gave up 5 bases and J gave up 4 bases, with 18 bases separating them. CDR3 protein: CASSGERGRSGNTIYF. CDR3 coding DNA: TGTGCCAGCAGCGGCGAGCGGGGGAGATCAGGAAACACCATATATTTT.

The table lists this clonotype with many counts. The chain combines TRBV5-1 with TRBJ1-1; no clear D gene. Trimming took 0 bases from V and 1 from J, leaving 19 bases between them. This CDR3 is built from 18 residues. Germline CDR1 SGHRS, CDR2 YFSETQ. The CDR3 region is CASSLVVHSGLGNTEAFF. The CDR3 coding sequence is TGCGCCAGCAGCTTGGTGGTGCACAGTGGCCTTGGGAACACTGAAGCTTTCTTT.

This clonotype came up a few times. The gene calls are TRBV25-1 and TRBJ2-1, with D possibly being TRBD1 (6 bases). CDR1 and CDR2 from the germline V gene are MGHDK and SYGVNS. The CDR3 is 14 residues long. Trimming took off 2 bases at V and 7 bases at J, with 12 bases between the two ends. The CDR3 region is CASSELTGGNEQFF. CDR3 sequence (DNA): TGTGCCAGCAGTGAACTGACAGGCGGTAATGAGCAGTTCTTC.